Below are 11 T cell receptor beta chains sequenced from a single sample in a study of radiation and T cells in renal cell carcinoma (TCRdb year 2020). Libraries were prepared through the immunoSEQ multiplex PCR assay. Entries here come from immuneACCESS through TCRdb and include only in-frame sequences with V and J called. Some clones fail to appear in such tables; in the studies checked, an unresolved V gene covers under half of the shortfall, and the cause of the remainder is unknown. This sample comprises 130,000 to 150,000 clones, approximately 86% of them detected only once. The ten largest clones add up to roughly 17% of the sample. Sample time point, as interpreted from the label and publication: blood 4 weeks post-SBRT, at nephrectomy. According to the study, the label for this sample's treatment or condition signals: 15 Gy SBRT to primary tumor, nephrectomy 4 weeks later. Sequences were derived from blood, sampled from a patient whose treatment included radiotherapy and nephrectomy. The receptors here all came from a woman in her forties or fifties with renal cell carcinoma.

The rearrangement links TRBV4-1 to TRBJ2-1, with D uncertain. The V gene lost 0 bases and the J gene lost 8 bases, with 14 bases spanning the gap. The CDR3 is 15 residues long. Germline CDR1 MGHRA, CDR2 YSYEKL. DNA of the CDR3: TGCGCCAGCAGCCAAGATCAGGCGGCCCGCGATGAGCAGTTCTTC. This gives the protein CASSQDQAARDEQFF.

This clone appeared a single time. The chain uses TRBV5-1 and TRBJ2-1, with 7 bases fitting TRBD1. CDR3 size: 13 residues. V lost 7 bases and J lost 9; bases outside the gene matches: 10. Germline values: CDR1 SGHRS, CDR2 YFSETQ. In DNA form, the CDR3 reads TGCGCCAGCGGAACACCACAGGGGAGTGAGCAGTTCTTC. Protein: CASGTPQGSEQFF. The variable domain in full, completed from reference TRBV5-1 and TRBJ2-1, reads KAGVTQTPRYLIKTRGQQVTLSCSPISGHRSVSWYQQTPGQGLQFLFEYFSETQRNKGNFPGRFSGRQFSNSRSEMNVSTLELGDSALYLCASGTPQGSEQFFGPGTRLTVL.

This chain uses TRBV14 with TRBJ1-6; TRBD1 matches 8 bases. The CDR3 consists of 14 residues. Looked up from germline, CDR1 is SGHDN and CDR2 is FVKESK. The trim removed 5 bases at V and 9 bases at J, leaving 6 bases unmatched. The CDR3 coding sequence is TGTGCCAGCAGCTCACAGGGGGGTAGTTCACCCCTCCACTTT. Translation gives CASSSQGGSSPLHF. Filled out from reference TRBV14 and TRBJ1-6, the complete variable domain reads EAGVTQFPSHSVIEKGQTVTLRCDPISGHDNLYWYRRVMGKEIKFLLHFVKESKQDESGMPNNRFLAERTGGTYSTLKVQPAELEDSGVYFCASSSQGGSSPLHFGNGTRLTVT.

The V gene is TRBV2, the J gene TRBJ1-3; TRBD1 might be the D (6 bases). The V gene lost 6 bases and the J gene lost 0 bases, with 12 bases spanning the gap. CDR1 SNHLY and CDR2 FYNNEI come from the germline V gene. The CDR3 loop spans 15 amino acids. The CDR3 sequence is CASSPRGGSGNTIYF. In DNA form, the CDR3 reads TGTGCCAGCAGCCCCAGGGGAGGCTCTGGAAACACCATATATTTT. The whole variable domain, filled in from reference TRBV2 and TRBJ1-3, reads EPEVTQTPSHQVTQMGQEVILRCVPISNHLYFYWYRQILGQKVEFLVSFYNNEISEKSEIFDDQFSVERPDGSNFTLKIRSTKLEDSAMYFCASSPRGGSGNTIYFGEGSWLTVV.

A few counts support this clone. The chain couples TRBV27 to TRBJ1-1; D is ambiguous. The V end was cut by 6 bases, the J end by 1 base, with 9 bases between. CDR3 length equals 13 residues. Germline lookup yields CDR1 MNHEY and CDR2 SMNVEV (reference sequence). The CDR3 bases are TGTGCCAGCAGGTATCACAGGAACACTGAAGCTTTCTTT. Its protein is CASRYHRNTEAFF.

The chain has TRBV4-2 and TRBJ1-2; D ambiguous. CDR3 length: 14 residues. V lost 0 bases to trimming and J lost 4 bases, with 9 bases between them. Germline assignment: CDR1 LGHNA and CDR2 YNFKEQ. This CDR3 is CASSQDLAFYGYTF. The CDR3 DNA is TGTGCCAGCAGCCAAGATTTAGCTTTCTATGGCTACACCTTC.

The chain uses TRBV4-1 and TRBJ1-4; D possibly corresponds to TRBD1 (5 bases). The CDR3 totals 16 residues. Trimming took 4 bases from V and 7 from J, leaving 19 bases between them. Germline V gene lookup returns CDR1 MGHRA and CDR2 YSYEKL. The CDR3: CASSPSPTGNGEKLFF. As DNA, the CDR3 is TGCGCCAGCAGCCCGTCCCCCACAGGAAACGGTGAAAAACTGTTTTTT.

In nucleotides, the CDR3 is TGTGCCAGCAGCTTAGATCTTCCGAGGCGCGAGCAGTACTTC. The encoded protein is CASSLDLPRREQYF. The gene calls are TRBV11-2 and TRBJ2-7, with D uncertain. CDR1 is SGHAT, CDR2 FQNNGV, per germline. This CDR3 contains 14 residues. V dropped 0 bases and J dropped 6 bases, with 12 bases sitting between them.

This clone was picked up a small number of times. The V and J genes are TRBV18 and TRBJ1-5; D unresolved. Germline V gene lookup returns CDR1 KGHSH and CDR2 LQKENI. CDR3 size: 13 residues. V lost 6 bases to trimming and J lost 2 bases, with 8 bases between them. CDR3 sequence reads: CASSPDGNQPQHF. As DNA, the CDR3 is TGTGCCAGCTCCCCCGACGGCAATCAGCCCCAGCATTTT. The whole variable domain, remainder taken from reference TRBV18 and TRBJ1-5, is NAGVMQNPRHLVRRRGQEARLRCSPMKGHSHVYWYRQLPEEGLKFMVYLQKENIIDESGMPKERFSAEFPKEGPSILRIQQVVRGDSAAYFCASSPDGNQPQHFGDGTRLSIL.

The chain is built from TRBV9 and TRBJ2-3, with 7 bases that match TRBD2. J was trimmed by 1 base and V by 4 bases; bases with no gene match: 3. Germline V gives CDR1 SGDLS, CDR2 YYNGEE. The CDR3 is 14 amino acids. CDR3 coding DNA: TGTGCCAGCAGCAAGAGCGGGGGCACAGATACGCAGTATTTT. Protein product: CASSKSGGTDTQYF.

This chain links TRBV9 with TRBJ2-1; 12 bases match TRBD2. CDR1 SGDLS and CDR2 YYNGEE come from the germline V gene. The ends lost 2 bases at V and 4 bases at J; junction bases unmatched: 7. The length of the CDR3 is 17 residues. This chain's CDR3 is CASSVTPTSGGYNEQFF. The CDR3 nucleotides read TGTGCCAGCAGCGTGACACCTACTAGCGGGGGGTACAATGAGCAGTTCTTC.